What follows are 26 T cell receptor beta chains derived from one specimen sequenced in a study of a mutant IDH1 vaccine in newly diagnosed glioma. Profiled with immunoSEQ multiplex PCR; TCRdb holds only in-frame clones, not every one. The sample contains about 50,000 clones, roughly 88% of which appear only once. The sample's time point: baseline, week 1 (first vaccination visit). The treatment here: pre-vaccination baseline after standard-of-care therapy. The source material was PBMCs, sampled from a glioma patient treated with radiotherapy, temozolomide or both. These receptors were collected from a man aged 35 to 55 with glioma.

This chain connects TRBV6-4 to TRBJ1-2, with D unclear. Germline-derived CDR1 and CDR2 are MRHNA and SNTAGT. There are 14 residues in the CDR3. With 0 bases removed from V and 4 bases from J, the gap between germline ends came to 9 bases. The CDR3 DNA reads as TGTGCCAGCAGTGACTCGGCAGGAACCTATGGCTACACCTTC. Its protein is CASSDSAGTYGYTF.

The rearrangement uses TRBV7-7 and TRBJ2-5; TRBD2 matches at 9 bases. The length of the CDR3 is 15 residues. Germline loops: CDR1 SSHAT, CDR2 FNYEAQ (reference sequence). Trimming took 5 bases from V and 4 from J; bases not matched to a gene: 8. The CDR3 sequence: CASSVYSGRGETQYF. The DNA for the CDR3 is TGTGCCAGCAGCGTCTATAGCGGGAGAGGAGAGACCCAGTACTTC.

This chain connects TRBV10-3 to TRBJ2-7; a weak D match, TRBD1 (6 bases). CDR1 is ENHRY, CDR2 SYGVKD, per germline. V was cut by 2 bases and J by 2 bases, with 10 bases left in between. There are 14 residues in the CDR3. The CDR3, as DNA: TGTGCCATCAGTGAGGGGGACATTACCTACGAGCAGTACTTC. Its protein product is CAISEGDITYEQYF.

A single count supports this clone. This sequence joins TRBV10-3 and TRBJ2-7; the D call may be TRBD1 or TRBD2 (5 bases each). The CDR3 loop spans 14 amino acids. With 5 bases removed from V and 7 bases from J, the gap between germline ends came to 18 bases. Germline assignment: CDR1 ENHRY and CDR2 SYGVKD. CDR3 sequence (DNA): TGTGCCATCAGTATCCGGGACGGACCCTCGGAGCAGTACTTC. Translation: CAISIRDGPSEQYF.

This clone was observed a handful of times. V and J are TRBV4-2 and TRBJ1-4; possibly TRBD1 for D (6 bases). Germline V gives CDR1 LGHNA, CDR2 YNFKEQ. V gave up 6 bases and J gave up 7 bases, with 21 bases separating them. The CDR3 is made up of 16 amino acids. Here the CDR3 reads CASREGRGGMSEKLFF. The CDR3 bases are TGTGCCAGCAGAGAGGGACGAGGGGGTATGAGTGAAAAACTGTTTTTT.

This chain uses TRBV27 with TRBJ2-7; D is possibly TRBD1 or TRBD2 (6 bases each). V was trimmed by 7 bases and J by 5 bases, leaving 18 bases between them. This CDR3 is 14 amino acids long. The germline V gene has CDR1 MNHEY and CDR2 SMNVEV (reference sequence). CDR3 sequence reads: CASTLGGTPDEQYF. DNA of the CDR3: TGTGCCAGCACCTTAGGGGGGACTCCCGACGAGCAGTACTTC.

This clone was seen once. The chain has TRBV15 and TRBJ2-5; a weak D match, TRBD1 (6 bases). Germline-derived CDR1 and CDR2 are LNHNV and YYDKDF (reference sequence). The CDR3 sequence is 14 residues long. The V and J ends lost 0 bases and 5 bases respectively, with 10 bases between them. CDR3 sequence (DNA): TGTGCCACCAGCAGAGACAGGGGTGGTGAGACCCAGTACTTC. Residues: CATSRDRGGETQYF.

The CDR3 coding sequence is TGTGCCAGCAGTGTTGTCCCGAGCGCAGATACGCAGTATTTT. It codes for CASSVVPSADTQYF. The rearrangement joins TRBV2 to TRBJ2-3; no clear D. V lost 4 bases and J lost 4, with 12 bases in between. The CDR3 is 14 residues long. The germline V gene has CDR1 SNHLY and CDR2 FYNNEI. The full variable domain, with the rest looked up from reference TRBV2 and TRBJ2-3, is EPEVTQTPSHQVTQMGQEVILRCVPISNHLYFYWYRQILGQKVEFLVSFYNNEISEKSEIFDDQFSVERPDGSNFTLKIRSTKLEDSAMYFCASSVVPSADTQYFGPGTRLTVL.

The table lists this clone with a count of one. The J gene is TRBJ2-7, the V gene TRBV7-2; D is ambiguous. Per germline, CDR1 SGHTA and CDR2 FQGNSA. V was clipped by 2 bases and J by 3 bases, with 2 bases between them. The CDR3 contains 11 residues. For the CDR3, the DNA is TGTGCCAGCAGCTTAAACTACGAGCAGTACTTC. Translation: CASSLNYEQYF.

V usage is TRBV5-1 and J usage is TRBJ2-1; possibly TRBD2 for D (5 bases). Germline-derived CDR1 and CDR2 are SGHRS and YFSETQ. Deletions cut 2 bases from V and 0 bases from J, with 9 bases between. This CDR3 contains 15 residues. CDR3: CASSFGSGSYNEQFF. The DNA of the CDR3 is TGCGCCAGCAGCTTCGGCAGCGGCTCCTACAATGAGCAGTTCTTC.

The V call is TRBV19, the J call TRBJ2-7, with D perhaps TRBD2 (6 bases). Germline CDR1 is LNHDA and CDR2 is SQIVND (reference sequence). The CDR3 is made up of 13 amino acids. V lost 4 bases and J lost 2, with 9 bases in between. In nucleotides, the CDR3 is TGTGCCAGTAGTACAAGCGGGCCCTACGAGCAGTACTTC. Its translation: CASSTSGPYEQYF.

The chain's CDR3 is CASRSSGSPYEQYF. CDR3 coding DNA: TGTGCCAGTAGGTCTAGCGGGAGCCCCTACGAGCAGTACTTC. The V and J genes are TRBV19 and TRBJ2-7, with 10 bases fitting TRBD2. Germline V CDR1 and CDR2: LNHDA, SQIVND (reference sequence). This CDR3 is built from 14 residues. With 6 bases clipped from V and 2 bases from J, the junction kept 4 bases outside the gene matches.

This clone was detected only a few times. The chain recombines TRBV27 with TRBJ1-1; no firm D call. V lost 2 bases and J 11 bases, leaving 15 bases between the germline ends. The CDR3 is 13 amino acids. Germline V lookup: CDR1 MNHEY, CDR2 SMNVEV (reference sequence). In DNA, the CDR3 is TGTGCCAGCAGTTTAAAGGAGTCACGGCCGGCTTTCTTT. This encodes CASSLKESRPAFF.

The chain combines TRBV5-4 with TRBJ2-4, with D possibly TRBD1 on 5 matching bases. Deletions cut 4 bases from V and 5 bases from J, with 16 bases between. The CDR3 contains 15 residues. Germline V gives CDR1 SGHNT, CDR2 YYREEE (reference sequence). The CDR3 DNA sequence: TGTGCCAGCAGCCCAGCGACAGACCGGGAAAACATTCAGTACTTC. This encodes CASSPATDRENIQYF.

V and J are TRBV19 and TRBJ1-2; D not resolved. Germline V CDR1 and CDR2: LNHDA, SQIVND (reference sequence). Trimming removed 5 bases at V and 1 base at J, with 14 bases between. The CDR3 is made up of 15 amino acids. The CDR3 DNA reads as TGTGCCAGTAGTCCAATGGGCGTCGTTAACTATGGCTACACCTTC. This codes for CASSPMGVVNYGYTF. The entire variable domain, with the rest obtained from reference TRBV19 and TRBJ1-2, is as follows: DGGITQSPKYLFRKEGQNVTLSCEQNLNHDAMYWYRQDPGQGLRLIYYSQIVNDFQKGDIAEGYSVSREKKESFPLTVTSAQKNPTAFYLCASSPMGVVNYGYTFGSGTRLTVV.

The chain's CDR3 is CASRGGGGETQYF. The CDR3 nucleotides are TGTGCCAGCAGGGGGGGCGGGGGCGAGACCCAGTACTTC. This rearrangement joins TRBV7-2 to TRBJ2-5, with D possibly matching TRBD2 (7 bases). V gave up 6 bases and J gave up 5 bases, with 13 bases separating them. CDR1 is SGHTA and CDR2 is FQGNSA in the germline V gene. The CDR3 sequence is 13 residues long. Filled out from reference TRBV7-2 and TRBJ2-5, the complete variable domain reads GAGVSQSPSNKVTEKGKDVELRCDPISGHTALYWYRQSLGQGLEFLIYFQGNSAPDKSGLPSDRFSAERTGGSVSTLTIQRTQQEDSAVYLCASRGGGGETQYFGPGTRLLVL.

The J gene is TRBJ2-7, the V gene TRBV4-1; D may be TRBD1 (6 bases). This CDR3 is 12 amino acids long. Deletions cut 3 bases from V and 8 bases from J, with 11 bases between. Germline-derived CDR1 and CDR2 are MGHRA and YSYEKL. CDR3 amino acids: CASSHVGTKQYF. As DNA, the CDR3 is TGCGCCAGCAGCCACGTGGGGACAAAGCAGTACTTC.

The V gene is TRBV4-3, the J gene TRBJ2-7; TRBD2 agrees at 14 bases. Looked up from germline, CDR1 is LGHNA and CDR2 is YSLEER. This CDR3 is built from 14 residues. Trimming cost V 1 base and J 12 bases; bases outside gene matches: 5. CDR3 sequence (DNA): TGCGCCAGCAGCCAAGGACTAGCGGGAGGGCGACCGTACTTC. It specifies CASSQGLAGGRPYF.

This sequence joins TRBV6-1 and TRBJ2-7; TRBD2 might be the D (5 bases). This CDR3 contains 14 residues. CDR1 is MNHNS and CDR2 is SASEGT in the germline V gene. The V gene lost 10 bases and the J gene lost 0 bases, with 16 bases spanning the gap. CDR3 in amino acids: CATRGQRSSYEQYF. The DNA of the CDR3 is TGTGCCACCCGGGGTCAGAGAAGCTCCTACGAGCAGTACTTC.

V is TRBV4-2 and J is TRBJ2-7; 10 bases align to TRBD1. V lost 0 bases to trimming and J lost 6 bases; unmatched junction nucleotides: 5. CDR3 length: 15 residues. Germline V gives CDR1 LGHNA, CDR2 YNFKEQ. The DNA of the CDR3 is TGTGCCAGCAGCCAAGAGCGGGACAGGGGACGCGAGCAGTACTTC. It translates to CASSQERDRGREQYF.

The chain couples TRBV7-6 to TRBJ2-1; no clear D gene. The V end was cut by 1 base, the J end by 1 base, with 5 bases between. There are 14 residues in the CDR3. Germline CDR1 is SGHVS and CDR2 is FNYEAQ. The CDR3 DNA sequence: TGTGCCAGCAGCTTAGTTGGGTCCTACAATGAGCAGTTCTTC. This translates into CASSLVGSYNEQFF.

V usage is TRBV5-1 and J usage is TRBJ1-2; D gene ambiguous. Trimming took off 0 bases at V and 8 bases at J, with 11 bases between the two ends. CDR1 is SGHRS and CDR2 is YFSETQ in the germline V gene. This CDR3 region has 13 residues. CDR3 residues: CASSLGAARGYTF. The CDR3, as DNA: TGCGCCAGCAGCTTGGGGGCAGCCCGAGGCTACACCTTC.

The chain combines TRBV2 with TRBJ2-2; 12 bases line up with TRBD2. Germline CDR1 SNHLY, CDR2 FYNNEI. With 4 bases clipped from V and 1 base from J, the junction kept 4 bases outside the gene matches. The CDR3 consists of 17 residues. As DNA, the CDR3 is TGTGCCAGCAGTGGGCTAGCGGGAGGGAGGAACACCGGGGAGCTGTTTTTT. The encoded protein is CASSGLAGGRNTGELFF.

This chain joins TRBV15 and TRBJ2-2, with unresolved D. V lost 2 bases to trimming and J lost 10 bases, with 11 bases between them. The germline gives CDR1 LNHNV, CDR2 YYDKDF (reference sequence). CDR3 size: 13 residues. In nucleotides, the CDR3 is TGTGCCACCAGCAGACGGAAGGATAAGGAGCTGTTTTTT. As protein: CATSRRKDKELFF.

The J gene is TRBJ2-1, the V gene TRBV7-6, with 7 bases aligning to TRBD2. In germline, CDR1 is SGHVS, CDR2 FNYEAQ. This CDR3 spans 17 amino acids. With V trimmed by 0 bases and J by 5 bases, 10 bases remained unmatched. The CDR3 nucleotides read TGTGCCAGCAGCTTAGCGGTTATGGGGGAGGGCGACAATGAGCAGTTCTTC. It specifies CASSLAVMGEGDNEQFF.

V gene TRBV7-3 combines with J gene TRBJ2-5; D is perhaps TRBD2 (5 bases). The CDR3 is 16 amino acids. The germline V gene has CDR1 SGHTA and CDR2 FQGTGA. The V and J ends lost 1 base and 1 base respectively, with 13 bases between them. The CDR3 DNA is TGTGCCAGCAGCTTAAACGGCGGACTGTCCCAAGAGACCCAGTACTTC. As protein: CASSLNGGLSQETQYF.